In this sample, the clone carrying this TCR beta chain turned up many times. Its antigen is as yet unknown. The entry originates in a study of CD8 T cells in ankylosing spondylitis. Study results and limitations: Disease-linked clones were found to be CD8+ and relatively rare in peripheral blood.

Each TCR beta library was made by quantitative 5'-RACE that incorporated molecular barcodes. TCRdb reprocessed the 5' RACE reads with MiXCR, giving one entry per CDR3 protein. The sample contains approximately 220,000 distinct CDR3 sequences, about a quarter of which appear only once. V was pared by 3 bases and J by 6 bases, with 14 bases between. The CDR3 sequence is 14 residues long. CDR1 is SGHRS and CDR2 is YFSETQ in the germline V gene. Source material: blood, either unsorted or a sorted T cell fraction (not recorded which). The rearrangement links TRBV5-1 to TRBJ2-3; a weak D match, TRBD2 (5 bases). The sequence was obtained from a male donor with ankylosing spondylitis or in good health (not recorded which). Written as DNA, the CDR3 is TGCGCCAGCAGCTCGGGGTCGATAGCGGATACGCAGTATTTT. Protein: CASSSGSIADTQYF. The whole variable domain, remainder taken from reference TRBV5-1 and TRBJ2-3, is KAGVTQTPRYLIKTRGQQVTLSCSPISGHRSVSWYQQTPGQGLQFLFEYFSETQRNKGNFPGRFSGRQFSNSRSEMNVSTLELGDSALYLCASSSGSIADTQYFGPGTRLTVL.